This T cell receptor beta chain was sequenced for a study of human T cells and chemical hapten exposure. V was cut by 5 bases and J by 0 bases, with 12 bases left in between. CDR1 and CDR2 from the germline V gene are SGHRS and YFSETQ. CDR3 length: 16 residues. TCRdb re-called the RACE reads with MiXCR, one entry per CDR3 protein. The sample has 75,000 to 90,000 distinct CDR3 sequences; under 14% are singletons. Time point given: patch test 3, about 24 weeks after DPC sensitization. The treatment: therapeutic diphenylcyclopropenone sensitization with weekly scalp DPC. This clonotype was counted only a few times.

The material sequenced was whole blood, taken in connection with sensitization to the hapten diphenylcyclopropenone (DPC). The J gene is TRBJ2-6, the V gene TRBV5-1, with a weak D call TRBD2 (6 bases). The TCR comes from a woman between 50 and 59 years old with alopecia areata. Some clones in this sample may be carry-over from other donors' samples. Written as DNA, the CDR3 is TGCGCCAGCAGTTTAGCGGACTACTCTGGGGCCAACGTCCTGACTTTC. Protein sequence: CASSLADYSGANVLTF.